The clone carrying this T cell receptor (beta chain) showed up just a few times. Described time point: newly diagnosed GD, antithyroid drugs for less than 3 months. Following extraction of RNA from PBMCs, that RNA was used to make the TCR library. Doctors identified Graves' disease using the American Thyroid Association guidelines. The patients were enrolled through endocrinology in Xi'an, China. Relying on iRepertoire HTBI primers and Arm-PCR of CDR3 regions, the team built TCR beta libraries. Using its own MiXCR run on the multiplex PCR reads, TCRdb lists one record per CDR3 protein. Counted here are 200,000 to 250,000 distinct CDR3 sequences, about 19% occurring once; the ten biggest clones make up about an eighth. The germline V gene has CDR1 SGDLS and CDR2 YYNGEE. The CDR3 consists of 18 residues. V gave up 3 bases and J gave up 4 bases, with 23 bases separating them. These data are taken from a study of regulatory T cells in long-lasting Graves disease.

These same data were also listed under a study on T cells in Graves' hyperthyroidism and ophthalmopathy. Per that study: Diagnosis relied on clinical symptoms, serum thyroxine and TRAb, thyroid ultrasound and orbital computed tomography. The model foresaw ophthalmopathy a median about 6.1 months prior to onset.

This TCR came from a woman aged 25 to 39 with Graves disease. Sequenced here: peripheral blood mononuclear cells (PBMCs), sampled at new diagnosis, from a patient treated with antithyroid drugs. The chain carries TRBV9 and TRBJ1-3, with a tentative D call TRBD1 (5 bases). The CDR3 region has the DNA TGTGCCAGCAGCGCCGAATTTTCGGGGCCTTCGATGGGAAACACCATATATTTT. It is translated as CASSAEFSGPSMGNTIYF.